The rows below give T cell receptor beta chains drawn from one sample of a study of T cell responses to AZD1222 COVID-19 vaccine. The table came from immunoSEQ multiplex PCR; TCRdb's copy has only in-frame clones and leaves some out. Of about 160,000 clones listed, around nine tenths are singletons. The material sequenced was peripheral blood, taken 28 days after the second AZD1222 dose. The receptors originated from an adult who received the AZD1222 COVID-19 vaccine. Both conserved end residues are part of each CDR3. A D gene is named only where the DNA matches it firmly. Expanded clones are given a class, and other clones once, few, many or no size at all.

J,V,D,size,CDR3,DNA
TRBJ1-2,TRBV3-1/TRBV3-2,TRBD1,-,CASSQNQQGGYGYTF,TGTGCCAGCAGCCAAAATCAACAGGGGGGCTATGGCTACACCTTC
TRBJ2-2,TRBV29-1,-,-,CSVVTGSTGELFF,TGCAGCGTTGTGACAGGTAGCACCGGGGAGCTGTTTTTT
TRBJ1-1,TRBV5-1,-,-,CASSLDLGTEAFF,TGCGCCAGCAGCTTAGATTTAGGGACTGAAGCTTTCTTT
TRBJ2-5,TRBV5-1,TRBD1,-,CASSLTGTAQETQYF,TGCGCCAGCAGCCTCACCGGGACAGCCCAAGAGACCCAGTACTTC
TRBJ2-5,TRBV7-6,-,-,CASSLVGYQETQYF,TGTGCCAGCAGCTTAGTCGGCTATCAAGAGACCCAGTACTTC
TRBJ2-2,TRBV10-3,TRBD1,-,CAISGLDRVDTGELFF,TGTGCCATCAGTGGCCTCGACAGGGTAGACACCGGGGAGCTGTTTTTT
TRBJ1-4,TRBV30,TRBD1,-,CAWKAGTGTTNEKLFF,TGTGCCTGGAAGGCCGGGACAGGGACCACTAATGAAAAACTGTTTTTT
TRBJ1-4,TRBV27,-,-,CASSVAVGGEKLFF,TGTGCCAGCAGTGTGGCGGTTGGCGGTGAAAAACTGTTTTTT
TRBJ1-2,TRBV15,TRBD1,-,CATSRGTGDGYTF,TGTGCCACCAGCAGAGGGACAGGGGACGGCTACACCTTC
TRBJ1-4,TRBV5-7,TRBD1,once,CASSYDQGVREKLFF,TGTGCCAGCAGCTACGATCAGGGGGTTCGGGAAAAACTGTTTTTT
TRBJ1-6,TRBV6-5,TRBD1,-,CASTTGRGSPLHF,TGTGCCAGCACGACAGGGAGGGGTTCACCCCTCCACTTT
TRBJ2-3,TRBV9,TRBD2,-,CASSVAGSGRVDTQYF,TGTGCCAGCAGCGTAGCGGGTAGCGGGAGGGTAGATACGCAGTATTTT
TRBJ2-1,TRBV3-1/TRBV3-2,-,-,CASSQEGFTYNEQFF,TGTGCCAGCAGCCAAGAAGGGTTCACCTACAATGAGCAGTTCTTC
TRBJ1-1,TRBV9,-,-,CASSPQLQGNTEAFF,TGTGCCAGCAGCCCCCAGCTACAGGGGAACACTGAAGCTTTCTTT
TRBJ2-3,TRBV7-8,-,-,CASSLRELGTDTQYF,TGTGCCAGCAGCTTACGGGAGCTGGGCACAGATACGCAGTATTTT
TRBJ2-7,TRBV7-6,TRBD2,once,CASSLVGEGPNEQYF,TGTGCCAGCAGCTTAGTAGGGGAGGGACCCAACGAGCAGTACTTC
TRBJ2-7,TRBV2,TRBD1,-,CAWTTGSYEQYF,TGTGCCTGGACGACAGGGTCCTACGAGCAGTACTTC
TRBJ2-2,TRBV27,TRBD2,-,CASSLAGGGTGELFF,TGTGCCAGCAGTTTAGCGGGAGGAGGGACCGGGGAGCTGTTTTTT
TRBJ1-2,TRBV5-4,-,few,CASSLDTNYGYTF,TGTGCCAGCAGCTTGGATACTAACTATGGCTACACCTTC
TRBJ1-2,TRBV6-6,-,-,CASSYHPLNYGYTF,TGTGCCAGCAGTTATCATCCTCTCAACTATGGCTACACCTTC
TRBJ2-4,TRBV3-1/TRBV3-2,TRBD1,once,CASSQTGGSAKNIQYF,TGTGCCAGCAGCCAAACAGGGGGCTCGGCCAAAAACATTCAGTACTTC
TRBJ1-1,TRBV5-1,-,few,CASSFWGSGTEAFF,TGCGCCAGCAGCTTTTGGGGTTCCGGGACTGAAGCTTTCTTT
TRBJ1-2,TRBV5-1,-,-,CASSYRAVAGGYTF,TGCGCCAGCAGCTACCGAGCGGTAGCTGGTGGCTACACCTTC
TRBJ1-4,TRBV7-9,-,once,CASSTGFSTNEKLFF,TGTGCCAGCAGCACAGGGTTTTCAACTAATGAAAAACTGTTTTTT
TRBJ2-1,TRBV21-1,-,-,CASSTRRRMAYNEQFF,TGTGCCAGCAGCACCCGACGACGGATGGCCTATAATGAGCAGTTCTTC
TRBJ1-2,TRBV5-1,TRBD1,once,CASSPTGENGYTF,TGCGCCAGCAGCCCGACAGGGGAGAATGGCTACACCTTC
TRBJ2-3,TRBV6-1,-,-,CASSEIVGGVTDTQYF,TGTGCCAGCAGTGAAATTGTGGGAGGTGTCACAGATACGCAGTATTTT
TRBJ1-4,TRBV4-2,TRBD1,few,CASSQESGTGNEKLFF,TGTGCCAGCAGCCAAGAATCGGGGACAGGCAATGAAAAACTGTTTTTT
TRBJ1-1,TRBV5-6,-,-,CASRRDGMNTEAFF,TGTGCCAGCAGACGTGACGGAATGAACACTGAAGCTTTCTTT
TRBJ1-1,TRBV12-3/TRBV12-4,-,-,CASRAGFGEAFF,TGTGCCAGCAGGGCGGGATTCGGTGAAGCTTTCTTT
TRBJ2-3,TRBV10-3,TRBD2,once,CAISEGLAGSGTDTQYF,TGTGCCATCAGTGAGGGACTAGCGGGTTCGGGCACAGATACGCAGTATTTT
TRBJ1-1,TRBV29-1,-,-,CSVVRTTEAFF,TGCAGCGTCGTCCGGACCACTGAAGCTTTCTTT
TRBJ1-2,TRBV5-1,-,-,CASSSREGGNYGYTF,TGCGCCAGCAGCTCTCGCGAGGGGGGCAACTATGGCTACACCTTC
TRBJ1-6,TRBV4-1,-,-,CASSQEPGAYNSPLHF,TGCGCCAGCAGCCAAGAACCGGGCGCCTATAATTCACCCCTCCACTTT
TRBJ2-1,TRBV4-1,-,-,CASRPTDTSYNEQFF,TGCGCCAGTAGGCCGACGGACACTTCCTACAATGAGCAGTTCTTC
TRBJ2-7,TRBV6-5,-,-,CASRPGGNSYEQYF,TGTGCCAGCAGGCCTGGGGGAAATTCCTACGAGCAGTACTTC
TRBJ2-2,TRBV3-1/TRBV3-2,-,-,CASSHSDSNGELFF,TGTGCCAGCAGCCATTCAGACAGCAACGGGGAGCTGTTTTTT
TRBJ1-2,TRBV14,-,once,CASSHDTGYGYTF,TGTGCCAGCAGCCATGACACAGGGTATGGCTACACCTTC
TRBJ2-2,TRBV6-4,TRBD2,-,CASSRGLEAGELFF,TGTGCCAGCAGCCGGGGACTAGAGGCCGGGGAGCTGTTTTTT
TRBJ2-7,TRBV4-2,-,few,CASSSLAESYEQYF,TGTGCCAGCAGCTCTTTAGCGGAAAGCTACGAGCAGTACTTC
TRBJ1-1,TRBV12-3/TRBV12-4,-,-,CASSLLGDEAFF,TGTGCCAGCAGCCTACTAGGGGATGAAGCTTTCTTT
TRBJ2-2,TRBV9,TRBD1,-,CASRTGTGPELFF,TGTGCCAGCAGGACCGGGACAGGCCCAGAGCTGTTTTTT
TRBJ1-1,TRBV28,-,-,CASLGQASTEAFF,TGTGCCAGCCTGGGGCAGGCCTCCACTGAAGCTTTCTTT
TRBJ2-7,TRBV7-2,TRBD2,-,CASSLGISWGGYEQYF,TGTGCCAGCAGCTTAGGCATCAGTTGGGGGGGCTACGAGCAGTACTTC
TRBJ1-1,TRBV5-4,-,once,CASSLAAGSDTEAFF,TGTGCCAGCAGCTTGGCTGCGGGGAGCGACACTGAAGCTTTCTTT
TRBJ2-1,TRBV7-2,TRBD1,-,CASSAGTGSFNEQFF,TGTGCCAGCAGCGCCGGGACAGGGTCATTTAATGAGCAGTTCTTC
TRBJ1-2,TRBV19,-,-,CASTTQGRDYGYTF,TGTGCCAGTACAACCCAGGGACGAGACTATGGCTACACCTTC
TRBJ1-2,TRBV2,TRBD1,-,CASSAWTGRNYGYTF,TGTGCCAGCAGTGCTTGGACAGGGAGGAACTATGGCTACACCTTC
TRBJ2-3,TRBV6-1,-,-,CASSEVSLGGTDTQYF,TGTGCCAGCAGTGAAGTAAGTCTCGGCGGAACAGATACGCAGTATTTT
TRBJ2-7,TRBV27,-,-,CASSFGPLGEQYF,TGTGCCAGCAGTTTTGGGCCCCTGGGAGAGCAGTACTTC
TRBJ2-6,TRBV19,-,-,CASSIVGNSYSGANVLTF,TGTGCCAGTAGTATAGTAGGTAACAGCTACTCTGGGGCCAACGTCCTGACTTTC
TRBJ2-2,TRBV4-1,-,-,CASSQEWSTLNTGELFF,TGCGCCAGCAGCCAAGAATGGAGTACATTGAACACCGGGGAGCTGTTTTTT
TRBJ1-2,TRBV5-1,TRBD1,-,CASSLEGQGANGYTF,TGCGCCAGCAGCTTGGAGGGACAGGGGGCGAATGGCTACACCTTC
TRBJ1-1,TRBV30,-,-,CAWRRTPNTEAFF,TGTGCCTGGCGTAGGACCCCGAACACTGAAGCTTTCTTT
TRBJ1-3,TRBV6-5,-,once,CASGRGGLSGNTIYF,TGTGCCAGCGGTAGAGGGGGTCTCTCTGGAAACACCATATATTTT